This TCR beta chain emerged from a study of metastatic and nonmetastatic thyroid tumors. Findings of the study overall: A significant increase in TCR beta diversity was reportedly seen in malignant thyroid tumors relative to benign nodules, in blood and tumor.

Treatment of any kind had been given to no patient before thyroid surgery. About this clone itself: Its matching antigen is unknown.

Using MiXCR, TCRdb reanalyzed the PCR reads. The repertoire includes about 38,000 clones, around 47% of them detected once, and roughly a quarter sits in the top ten. This receptor was obtained from a male donor with papillary thyroid cancer or a benign thyroid nodule (not recorded which). Some clones in this sample may be carry-over from other donors' samples. The sample comprised tumor tissue.

CDR3 nucleotide sequence: TGCGCCAGCAGCTTGACACAGGGACAATACAATGAGCAGTTCTTC. Amino acid sequence: CASSLTQGQYNEQFF. The chain employs TRBV5-1 and TRBJ2-1, with D perhaps TRBD1 (6 bases). Germline values: CDR1 SGHRS, CDR2 YFSETQ. CDR3 length: 15 residues. Deletions cut 1 base from V and 4 bases from J, with 12 bases between. Full variable domain (outside the CDR3, taken from reference TRBV5-1 and TRBJ2-1): KAGVTQTPRYLIKTRGQQVTLSCSPISGHRSVSWYQQTPGQGLQFLFEYFSETQRNKGNFPGRFSGRQFSNSRSEMNVSTLELGDSALYLCASSLTQGQYNEQFFGPGTRLTVL.